This T cell receptor beta chain came from a study of CXCR3-negative and CXCR3-positive naive CD8 T cells. The CDR3 covers 12 residues. Germline CDR1 MNHNY, CDR2 SVGAGI (reference sequence). Notes on the study in general: TRBV-TRBJ usage was similar across naive CXCR3 subsets but distinct in memory cells. CXCR3-positive naive cells had more hydrophobic TRB CDR3s than CXCR3-negative naive cells. Both naive subsets had comparably high diversity; memory CD8+ cells much lower.

In the case of this clonotype: Its antigen is not known.

In preparing the TRB cDNA libraries, 5' RACE with UMI labels was used. Using the 5' RACE reads, TCRdb records one entry per CDR3 protein without DNA. This sample's table reports 150,000 to 180,000 distinct CDR3 sequences. CD45RO-CCR7+CD27+CD95- cells counted as naive CD8+ T cells. The rearrangement uses TRBV6-6 and TRBJ2-1. The receptor's source is a human donor in good health. Some clones in this sample may be carry-over from other donors' samples. The sequenced material came from naive CXCR3+ CD8+ T cells from blood. The subset: CD45RO-CCR7+CD27+CD95- naive CD8+ T cells expressing CXCR3 (TNR3+). The CDR3 is CASSYLGTEQFF.